These 20 T cell receptor beta chains were all obtained from the same sample, sequenced in a study of shared T cell receptors in the human thymus. Libraries were prepared by immunoSEQ multiplex PCR; TCRdb keeps only in-frame clonotypes and omits some of them. Of approximately 400,000 clones detected, 85% to 95% appear once; the ten largest clones hold roughly 0.02%. The sequenced material came from thymocytes. These receptor sequences come from a human donor.

This chain joins TRBV27 and TRBJ2-2, with TRBD2 identical over 8 bases. The junction had 14 bases not matched to a gene; V was cut back by 10 bases and J by 4 bases. CDR1 is MNHEY, CDR2 SMNVEV, per germline (reference sequence). The CDR3 totals 16 residues. The CDR3 sequence is CATPRCSGSITGELFF. The CDR3, as DNA: TGTGCCACCCCGCGGTGCAGCGGGAGTATCACCGGGGAGCTGTTTTTT.

V usage is TRBV19 and J usage is TRBJ1-5; D not certain. CDR1 is LNHDA, CDR2 SQIVND, per germline (reference sequence). Trimming pared 5 bases from V and 0 bases from J, leaving 8 bases between. The CDR3 runs to 14 residues. The CDR3 coding sequence is TGTGCCAGTAGTCCACAGAATAGCAATCAGCCCCAGCATTTT. Residues: CASSPQNSNQPQHF.

This CDR3 reads CASSQVVGLAEHNEQFF. CDR3 DNA: TGTGCCAGCAGCCAAGTTGTTGGCCTAGCGGAACACAATGAGCAGTTCTTC. The chain joins TRBV4-2 to TRBJ2-1, with 7 bases identical to TRBD2. The CDR3 runs to 17 residues. The V gene's germline CDR1 is LGHNA and CDR2 YNFKEQ. V trimming: 1 base; J trimming: 5 bases; junction bases outside the gene matches: 11.

This chain joins TRBV7-2 and TRBJ1-1; possible D gene TRBD1, 5 bases. Per the germline V gene, CDR1 is SGHTA and CDR2 is FQGNSA. This CDR3 has 16 residues. Trimming removed 6 bases at V and 7 bases at J, with 24 bases between. CDR3 nucleotide sequence: TGTGCCAGCAGTCATCGGAAGGGGCGGCCGCCCCGTGAAGCTTTCTTT. It yields the protein CASSHRKGRPPREAFF.

This chain uses TRBV19 with TRBJ1-4; D is unresolved. CDR1 is LNHDA and CDR2 is SQIVND in the germline V gene (reference sequence). Between the trimmed V and J ends, which lost 6 bases and 4 bases, there was a span of 3 bases. The CDR3 has 11 residues. In nucleotides, the CDR3 is TGTGCCAGTAGAGTTAATGAAAAACTGTTTTTT. It specifies CASRVNEKLFF.

This chain uses TRBV5-1 with TRBJ2-7, with a weak D call TRBD2 (7 bases). V dropped 5 bases and J dropped 0 bases, with 27 bases sitting between them. The CDR3 totals 19 residues. Germline V CDR1 and CDR2: SGHRS, YFSETQ. The CDR3 DNA reads as TGCGCCAGCAGTTACAGGGAGGGCGGTCCCGTGGTGTCCTCCTACGAGCAGTACTTC. Translating it yields CASSYREGGPVVSSYEQYF. Filled out from reference TRBV5-1 and TRBJ2-7, the complete variable domain reads KAGVTQTPRYLIKTRGQQVTLSCSPISGHRSVSWYQQTPGQGLQFLFEYFSETQRNKGNFPGRFSGRQFSNSRSEMNVSTLELGDSALYLCASSYREGGPVVSSYEQYFGPGTRLTVT.

The chain is built from TRBV15 and TRBJ2-2, with TRBD2 matching over 7 bases. The germline gives CDR1 LNHNV, CDR2 YYDKDF (reference sequence). V lost 5 bases and J lost 5; bases outside the gene matches: 5. The CDR3 totals 14 residues. CDR3 DNA: TGTGCCACCAGCCTGGGGGGAGGGACCGGGGAGCTGTTTTTT. The encoded protein is CATSLGGGTGELFF.

This clone was seen only once. J is TRBJ2-3 and V is TRBV19; TRBD2 might be the D (5 bases). Between the trimmed V and J ends, which lost 3 bases and 1 base, there was a span of 5 bases. This CDR3 is 13 amino acids long. Germline V gene sequence: CDR1 LNHDA, CDR2 SQIVND (reference sequence). CDR3 sequence (DNA): TGTGCCAGTAGTATGCGGGGCACAGATACGCAGTATTTT. It specifies CASSMRGTDTQYF.

The chain joins TRBV9 to TRBJ2-2; the match to TRBD2 covers 13 bases. The J segment lost 5 bases and the V segment lost 5 bases, leaving 12 bases of the junction unmatched. The CDR3 sequence is 18 residues long. CDR1 is SGDLS and CDR2 is YYNGEE in the germline V gene. The DNA for the CDR3 is TGTGCCAGCAGGGAAGGACTAGCGGGAGTCGAATTGACCGGGGAGCTGTTTTTT. Translating gives CASREGLAGVELTGELFF.

This chain uses TRBV25-1 with TRBJ2-7, with TRBD2 identical over 7 bases. The CDR3 loop spans 14 amino acids. Trimming removed 7 bases from V and 4 bases from J; junction bases left unmatched: 10. Germline loops: CDR1 MGHDK, CDR2 SYGVNS. The CDR3 region is CASTRNREGYEQYF. The CDR3 DNA is TGTGCCAGCACCCGAAATAGGGAGGGATACGAGCAGTACTTC.

The rearrangement uses TRBV28 and TRBJ2-7, with a possible D match to TRBD1 (6 bases). The germline gives CDR1 MDHEN, CDR2 SYDVKM. The CDR3 covers 16 residues. V was clipped by 6 bases and J by 0 bases, with 18 bases between them. The CDR3 region is CASSSPDSKSSYEQYF. In nucleotides, the CDR3 is TGTGCCAGCAGCTCCCCGGACAGCAAAAGCTCCTACGAGCAGTACTTC.

V usage is TRBV20-1 and J usage is TRBJ1-4; D remains ambiguous. Trimming stripped 6 bases from V and 10 bases from J, with 12 bases between. Germline V gives CDR1 DFQATT, CDR2 SNEGSKA (reference sequence). CDR3 length equals 11 residues. The CDR3: CSAGLSGKLFF. The DNA for the CDR3 is TGCAGTGCAGGACTGTCTGGAAAACTGTTTTTT.

The chain has TRBV5-4 and TRBJ2-1; 7 positions match TRBD1. V lost 0 bases and J lost 0; bases outside the gene matches: 9. This CDR3 region has 18 residues. CDR1 and CDR2 (germline): SGHNT, YYREEE (reference sequence). CDR3 nucleotide sequence: TGTGCCAGCAGCTTGGCCGACAGGGTTCTGGCCTCCTACAATGAGCAGTTCTTC. Translation gives CASSLADRVLASYNEQFF. The entire variable domain, with the rest obtained from reference TRBV5-4 and TRBJ2-1, is as follows: ETGVTQSPTHLIKTRGQQVTLRCSSQSGHNTVSWYQQALGQGPQFIFQYYREEENGRGNFPPRFSGLQFPNYSSELNVNALELDDSALYLCASSLADRVLASYNEQFFGPGTRLTVL.

The CDR3 spells CASSLWGEGRNEQFF. CDR3 nucleotides: TGTGCCAGCAGTTTATGGGGGGAGGGCCGGAATGAGCAGTTCTTC. This chain links TRBV27 with TRBJ2-1, with 7 bases that match TRBD2. CDR3 length: 15 residues. Looked up from germline, CDR1 is MNHEY and CDR2 is SMNVEV (reference sequence). After removal of 1 base from V and 7 bases from J, the junction contained 7 bases not matched to a gene.

The rearrangement links TRBV5-6 to TRBJ2-7; 9 positions match TRBD1. This CDR3 has 14 amino acids. Germline V gene data show CDR1 as SGHDT and CDR2 as YYEEEE. V lost 4 bases to trimming and J lost 2 bases; unmatched junction nucleotides: 4. The CDR3 region has the DNA TGTGCCAGCAGCCGTCGGGACAGGGCCTACGAGCAGTACTTC. Translated, it gives CASSRRDRAYEQYF.

V and J are TRBV27 and TRBJ2-3, with D possibly matching TRBD2 (7 bases). CDR1 is MNHEY, CDR2 SMNVEV, per germline (reference sequence). The length of the CDR3 is 15 residues. Trimming took 5 bases from V and 6 from J, leaving 18 bases between them. The CDR3: CASSQKRGGQDTQYF. CDR3 nucleotides: TGTGCCAGCAGTCAAAAGAGGGGGGGGCAGGATACGCAGTATTTT.

This chain joins TRBV15 and TRBJ2-1, with TRBD2 identical over 10 bases. The V and J ends lost 0 bases and 4 bases, in that order; junction bases with no gene match: 9. In germline, CDR1 is LNHNV, CDR2 YYDKDF (reference sequence). The CDR3 has 18 residues. The CDR3 region has the DNA TGTGCCACCAGCAGAGATCAAGCGGGAGGGCCAATATACAATGAGCAGTTCTTC. This codes for CATSRDQAGGPIYNEQFF.

The genes are TRBV30 and TRBJ2-1; 14 nucleotides agree with TRBD2. Germline V gene sequence: CDR1 GTSNPN, CDR2 SVGIG (reference sequence). There are 21 residues in the CDR3. V trimming: 0 bases; J trimming: 0 bases; junction bases outside the gene matches: 13. CDR3 sequence: CAWSVRTGTSGRNRSYNEQFF. Here the CDR3 DNA reads TGTGCCTGGAGTGTCCGGACCGGGACTAGCGGGAGAAACCGCTCCTACAATGAGCAGTTCTTC.

V is TRBV15 and J is TRBJ2-1, with 11 bases lining up with TRBD2. Germline-derived CDR1 and CDR2 are LNHNV and YYDKDF (reference sequence). This CDR3 is 15 amino acids long. V lost 2 bases and J lost 14; bases outside the gene matches: 11. CDR3 DNA: TGTGCCACCAGCAGACCGGGACTAGCGGTTGGAAGGGAGTTCTTC. It is translated as CATSRPGLAVGREFF.

The rearrangement links TRBV7-2 to TRBJ2-1; maybe TRBD2 (6 bases). Germline V gene lookup returns CDR1 SGHTA and CDR2 FQGNSA. The CDR3 is made up of 17 amino acids. The V gene lost 1 base and the J gene lost 5 bases, with 18 bases spanning the gap. The CDR3, as DNA: TGTGCCAGCAGCTTAGTCGTGTACGCGGGACGGAACAATGAGCAGTTCTTC. Translated, it gives CASSLVVYAGRNNEQFF.